This T cell receptor (beta chain) comes out of a study of PD-1 blockade in mismatch repair-deficient tumors (dated by TCRdb to 2016 to 2017). In the study overall: Between late 2013 and September 2016, the trial enrolled roughly 86 consecutive patients with roughly twelve types of mismatch repair-deficient cancer, all of whom had received prior treatment and were progressing. Tumor-associated T cell clones in the peripheral blood of patients responding to PD-1 blockade were tracked using deep sequencing of TCR CDR3 regions. Overall results and qualifications from the work: Tumor-resident clones, often undetectable in blood before treatment, expanded rapidly after pembrolizumab and then contracted, generally before radiologic responses. Three of seven peptides elicited clonal expansion, yielding under 150 unique blood TCRs, about 7 also found in tumor; all positive peptides derived from frameshift mutations.

Interpreted using the paper, the time point label stands for: roughly 9-day in vitro stimulation with candidate neoantigen peptide 5. For every enrolled patient, mismatch repair deficiency was confirmed by either polymerase chain reaction or immunohistochemistry. TCR sequencing was carried out for three patients who responded to pembrolizumab therapy. Several ELISpot-reactive candidate neoantigen peptides were each used in a roughly eleven-day in vitro stimulation before TCR sequencing. A control culture without peptide was run identically and served as baseline for clone fold-change calculations. The phase II trial prospectively tested pembrolizumab PD-1 blockade in advanced mismatch repair-deficient cancers regardless of tissue of origin. The germline V gene encodes CDR1 GTSNPN and CDR2 SVGIG (reference sequence). Counted from cysteine to phenylalanine, this CDR3 has 14 amino acids. Of all the DNA, just the CDR3 is kept, 42 bases in frame from base 1. Trimming removed 2 bases from V and 4 bases from J, leaving 12 bases between the germline ends.

Turning to this clone: Its target antigen remains unknown. It has no much larger one-base neighbor in the sample; base qualities were not kept.

The protocol used for the library was the immunoSEQ multiplex PCR assay. On the authors' methods: Clones were defined as neoantigen-specific by significant expansion to the relevant peptide and no significant expansion to any other tested peptide. The immuneACCESS repertoire file appears here via TCRdb, limited to in-frame rearrangements. These files lack a portion of the clones; in checked studies, under half of the deficit traces to unresolved V genes, and the cause of the others is not known. Clone size and V and J calls were adopted from that table, with D and trimming inferred from the DNA. The sample table lists fewer than 16,000 clones, approximately 80% of them with a count of one. Roughly 9.8% of the sample is in the top ten clones.

The chain uses TRBV30 and TRBJ2-1, with the D segment possibly TRBD1 or TRBD2, each aligning over 5 bases. The TCR sequence derives from an adult with mismatch repair-deficient cancer. The source material was cells cultured in vitro, sampled from a patient treated with pembrolizumab. Read as DNA, the sequence is TGTGCCTGGAGTCCGACTGGGGGTTACAATGAGCAGTTCTTC. Protein translation: CAWSPTGGYNEQFF.